Below are 9 T cell receptor beta chains sequenced from a single sample in a study of response to subunit inactivated influenza vaccine. MiXCR, applied by TCRdb to the RT-PCR reads, yields one record per CDR3 protein. The sample contains under 750,000 distinct CDR3 sequences, 10% to 15% of which appear only once. Source: PBMCs from blood, taken on the day of vaccination. The origin of the receptors is a man over 45 who received an inactivated influenza vaccine.

The gene calls are TRBV7-9 and TRBJ1-1, with no clear D. Trimming pared 11 bases from V and 3 bases from J, leaving 19 bases between. This CDR3 region has 14 residues. CDR1 SEHNR and CDR2 FQNEAQ come from the germline V gene (reference sequence). CDR3 loop: CACTGSGHYTEAFF. DNA for the CDR3: TGTGCCTGCACCGGATCGGGTCATTACACTGAAGCTTTCTTT.

Comment on this clonotype: At one boundary the junction diverges from the germline segment, which might be a read error. The chain uses TRBV4-2 and TRBJ1-1; 7 bases match TRBD1. This CDR3 has 14 amino acids. Germline CDR1 and CDR2: LGHNA and YNFKEQ. For the CDR3, the DNA is TGTCCCAGCAGCCAAGAGGGACAGTCTACTGAAGCTTTCTTT. Translating gives CPSSQEGQSTEAFF.

The chain uses TRBV10-3 and TRBJ2-5, with D possibly matching TRBD2 (6 bases). CDR3 length: 16 residues. Per germline, CDR1 ENHRY and CDR2 SYGVKD. Between the trimmed V and J ends, which lost 0 bases and 1 base, there was a span of 12 bases. DNA for the CDR3: TGTGCCATCAGTGAGTCTCCACCGCGGGGCCAAGAGACCCAGTACTTC. It encodes CAISESPPRGQETQYF.

This chain links TRBV24-1 with TRBJ2-5; 9 bases match TRBD1. The CDR3 is made up of 16 amino acids. The J segment lost 5 bases and the V segment lost 4 bases, leaving 10 bases of the junction unmatched. Per the germline V gene, CDR1 is KGHDR and CDR2 is SFDVKD. This chain's CDR3 is CATSEGGTGTGETQYF. Written as DNA, the CDR3 is TGTGCCACCAGTGAGGGGGGGACAGGGACGGGGGAGACCCAGTACTTC.

This clonotype was seen a few times. V gene TRBV28 combines with J gene TRBJ1-6; D remains ambiguous. The germline V and J ends were trimmed by 5 bases and 5 bases, with 10 bases remaining between them. Germline V gene sequence: CDR1 MDHEN, CDR2 SYDVKM. The CDR3 extends over 14 amino acids. In DNA, the CDR3 is TGTGCCAGCAGTCCCCCGACCAATAATTCACCCCTCCACTTT. Translating it yields CASSPPTNNSPLHF.

The rearrangement uses TRBV28 and TRBJ2-1, with 9 bases aligning to TRBD2. The germline CDR1 and CDR2 sequences are MDHEN and SYDVKM. The CDR3 extends over 15 amino acids. The trim removed 2 bases at V and 6 bases at J, leaving 5 bases unmatched. DNA of the CDR3: TGTGCCAGCAGTTTAGGTAGCGGGAGTGTCAATGAGCAGTTCTTC. It translates to CASSLGSGSVNEQFF.

This clonotype was seen a handful of times. This chain joins TRBV20-1 and TRBJ2-1; D is unresolved. The CDR3 is made up of 13 amino acids. Trimming took off 0 bases at V and 7 bases at J, with 10 bases between the two ends. Germline-derived CDR1 and CDR2 are DFQATT and SNEGSKA (reference sequence). The CDR3 protein is CSARDRRRNEQFF. The CDR3 nucleotides read TGCAGTGCTAGAGATCGGCGGAGAAATGAGCAGTTCTTC.

This clonotype was observed a handful of times. This chain connects TRBV11-3 to TRBJ2-3; perhaps D is TRBD1 or TRBD2 (6 bases each). CDR3 length: 15 residues. From germline, CDR1 is SGHNT and CDR2 YENEEA. Deletions cut 3 bases from V and 2 bases from J, with 12 bases between. DNA of the CDR3: TGTGCCAGCAGCTTCCGGGGGCTAAACACAGATACGCAGTATTTT. This sequence encodes CASSFRGLNTDTQYF.

This clonotype was counted only a few times. DNA for the CDR3: TGCGCCAGCAGCTCTGAGGGGGGTTTTTACAATGAGCAGTTCTTC. Its protein is CASSSEGGFYNEQFF. This chain links TRBV5-1 with TRBJ2-1; D is possibly TRBD1 or TRBD2 (6 bases each). CDR1 is SGHRS, CDR2 YFSETQ, per germline. The CDR3 consists of 15 residues. The V and J ends lost 3 bases and 4 bases respectively, with 14 bases between them.